A single sample gave rise to the 15 T cell receptor beta chains below, sequenced in a study of CXCR3-negative and CXCR3-positive naive CD8 T cells. Study-wide results and caveats: When CXCR3-positive naive cells were set against CXCR3-negative naive cells, the former had more hydrophobic TRB CDR3s.

The TRB cDNA libraries were prepared by 5' RACE with UMI labels. TCRdb reprocessed the 5' RACE reads, with one entry per CDR3 protein and no DNA. The table lists thousands of distinct CDR3 sequences. Their specific antigens are unknown. The material sequenced was naive CXCR3+ CD8+ T cells from blood. Subset indicated: CD45RO-CCR7+CD27+CD95- naive CD8+ T cells expressing CXCR3 (TNR3+). The receptors derive from a human donor in good health. Some clones in this sample may be carry-over from other donors' samples.

V usage is TRBV3-1 and J usage is TRBJ2-1; there is no DNA to check the TCRdb D call of TRBD2. CDR3 length: 17 residues. Germline loops: CDR1 LGHDT, CDR2 YNNKEL (reference sequence). CDR3 protein: CASSQVLSLAVVNEQFF.

This chain connects TRBV29-1 to TRBJ1-1; TCRdb designates TRBD1, a call that cannot be tested without DNA. CDR3 length equals 13 residues. Germline values: CDR1 SQVTM, CDR2 ANQGSEA. This CDR3 reads CSGAGTGVGEAFF.

Its frequency marks this clonotype as medium-sized. The genes are TRBV21-1 and TRBJ2-7; TCRdb selects TRBD1, and the lack of DNA leaves this call unchecked. TRBV21-1 is a recognized pseudogene. The CDR3 contains 13 residues. CDR3 protein: CASSSRGWLEQYF.

V gene TRBV11-2 combines with J gene TRBJ2-1; TCRdb indicates TRBD1, and absent DNA this call remains unverified. The CDR3 totals 14 residues. Germline assignment: CDR1 SGHAT and CDR2 FQNNGV. CDR3 loop: CATPGTKGRDEQFF.

The chain links TRBV15 to TRBJ2-7; TCRdb designates TRBD1, a call that cannot be tested without DNA. The germline gives CDR1 LNHNV, CDR2 YYDKDF (reference sequence). The CDR3 is 16 residues long. The CDR3 sequence is CATSKHGQGSLDEQYF. Full variable domain (remainder filled in from reference TRBV15 and TRBJ2-7): DAMVIQNPRYQVTQFGKPVTLSCSQTLNHNVMYWYQQKSSQAPKLLFHYYDKDFNNEADTPDNFQSRRPNTSFCFLDIRSPGLGDTAMYLCATSKHGQGSLDEQYFGPGTRLTVT.

V gene TRBV27 combines with J gene TRBJ2-1. Germline CDR1 and CDR2: MNHEY and SMNVEV (reference sequence). The CDR3 covers 12 residues. CDR3 protein: CASSQGINEQFF.

V gene TRBV29-1 combines with J gene TRBJ1-4; the TCRdb call, TRBD1, lacks DNA for checking. The CDR3 consists of 13 residues. The germline gives CDR1 SQVTM, CDR2 ANQGSEA. The CDR3 sequence: CSVVRGGDEKLFF. The entire variable domain, with the rest obtained from reference TRBV29-1 and TRBJ1-4, is as follows: SAVISQKPSRDICQRGTSLTIQCQVDSQVTMMFWYRQQPGQSLTLIATANQGSEATYESGFVIDKFPISRPNLTFSTLTVSNMSPEDSSIYLCSVVRGGDEKLFFGSGTQLSVL.

This chain joins TRBV7-9 and TRBJ1-1. The CDR3 covers 14 residues. Germline CDR1 and CDR2: SEHNR and FQNEAQ (reference sequence). CDR3 sequence reads: CASSFGGVPTEAFF. The full variable domain, with the rest looked up from reference TRBV7-9 and TRBJ1-1, is DTGVSQNPRHKITKRGQNVTFRCDPISEHNRLYWYRQTLGQGPEFLTYFQNEAQLEKSRLLSDRFSAERPKGSFSTLEIQRTEQGDSAMYLCASSFGGVPTEAFFGQGTRLTVV.

The chain joins TRBV9 to TRBJ2-7; checking the TCRdb D call of TRBD2 is not possible without DNA. Germline CDR1 is SGDLS and CDR2 is YYNGEE. This CDR3 contains 14 residues. CDR3 residues: CASSGPSGTYEQYF. The full variable domain, rest sourced from reference TRBV9 and TRBJ2-7, is DSGVTQTPKHLITATGQRVTLRCSPRSGDLSVYWYQQSLDQGLQFLIQYYNGEERAKGNILERFSAQQFPDLHSELNLSSLELGDSALYFCASSGPSGTYEQYFGPGTRLTVT.

The chain combines TRBV29-1 with TRBJ2-7; there is no DNA to check the TCRdb D call of TRBD1. Per the germline V gene, CDR1 is SQVTM and CDR2 is ANQGSEA. The CDR3 totals 13 residues. The CDR3: CSVESDRGYEQYF.

V usage is TRBV28 and J usage is TRBJ2-4; TCRdb selects TRBD2, and the lack of DNA leaves this call unchecked. This CDR3 contains 19 residues. CDR1 is MDHEN and CDR2 is SYDVKM in the germline V gene. Here the CDR3 reads CASSFRLAVEILAKNIQYF.

The chain recombines TRBV20-1 with TRBJ1-1; TCRdb selects TRBD1, and the lack of DNA leaves this call unchecked. There are 13 residues in the CDR3. Germline CDR1 and CDR2: DFQATT and SNEGSKA (reference sequence). CDR3 protein: CSAIPVPGTEAFF.

This clonotype shows up as medium-sized by frequency. V and J are TRBV7-9 and TRBJ2-1; TCRdb selects TRBD1, and the lack of DNA leaves this call unchecked. Germline V gives CDR1 SEHNR, CDR2 FQNEAQ (reference sequence). The CDR3 contains 17 residues. The chain's CDR3 is CASSIPSDRVPLNEQFF.

V and J are TRBV5-1 and TRBJ2-1; absent DNA, TCRdb's TRBD1 call cannot be checked. Per germline, CDR1 SGHRS and CDR2 YFSETQ. The CDR3 contains 15 residues. CDR3 amino acids: CASSLAAGGTNEQFF.

The chain uses TRBV29-1 and TRBJ1-2; as DNA is missing, the TRBD1 call by TCRdb cannot be tested. CDR3 length: 12 amino acids. Germline V gives CDR1 SQVTM, CDR2 ANQGSEA. CDR3 region: CSVERGSYGYTF.